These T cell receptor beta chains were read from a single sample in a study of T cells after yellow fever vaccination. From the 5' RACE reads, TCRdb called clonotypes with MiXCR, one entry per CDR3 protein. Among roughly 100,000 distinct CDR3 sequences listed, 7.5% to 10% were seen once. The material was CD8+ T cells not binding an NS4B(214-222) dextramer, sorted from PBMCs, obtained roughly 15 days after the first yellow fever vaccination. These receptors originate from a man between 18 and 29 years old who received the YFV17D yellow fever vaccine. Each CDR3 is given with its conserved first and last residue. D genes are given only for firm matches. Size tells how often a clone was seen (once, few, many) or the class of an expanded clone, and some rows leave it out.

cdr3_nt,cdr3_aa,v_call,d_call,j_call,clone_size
TGTGCCAGCAGCTTGTTGCTTGACCCCACCTTC,CASSLLLDPTF,TRBV7-2,.,TRBJ2-5,few
TGTGCCAGCAGCCCCATGGGCAGGGGGCATGGAAACACCATATATTTT,CASSPMGRGHGNTIYF,TRBV27,TRBD1,TRBJ1-3,.
TGTGCCAGCAGCCAAGTTAACCGATACGAGCAGTACTTC,CASSQVNRYEQYF,TRBV3-1,.,TRBJ2-7,.
TGTGCCAGTAGTATATTTAGCGGGGGGGCAATGGCCGGGGAGCTGTTTTTT,CASSIFSGGAMAGELFF,TRBV19,TRBD2,TRBJ2-2,few
TGCGCCAGCAGCCAGGATCCCTGGCGGTCGAACAATGAGCAGTTCTTC,CASSQDPWRSNNEQFF,TRBV4-1,.,TRBJ2-1,.
TGTGCCAGCAGTTCCTTCCTAGGGTACGAGCAGTACTTC,CASSSFLGYEQYF,TRBV27,.,TRBJ2-7,.
TGCGCCAGCAGTCCTACACTGGAGGACGAGCAGTACTTC,CASSPTLEDEQYF,TRBV5-1,.,TRBJ2-7,few
TGTGCCAGCAGTGGAACAGGGCTGAACACTGAAGCTTTCTTT,CASSGTGLNTEAFF,TRBV6-1,.,TRBJ1-1,few
TGTGCCAGCAGCTTATCTTGGACCGAAGCTTTCTTT,CASSLSWTEAFF,TRBV7-2,.,TRBJ1-1,many
TGCAGTGCTAACAGCCCCGGGGACTATGGCTACACCTTC,CSANSPGDYGYTF,TRBV20-1,.,TRBJ1-2,few
TGTGCCAGCAGCCAACTGACATTGGGCCACTATGGCTACACCTTC,CASSQLTLGHYGYTF,TRBV4-2,.,TRBJ1-2,.
TGTGCCAGCAGAGAGGGGTGGGGGAACACTGAAGCTTTCTTT,CASREGWGNTEAFF,TRBV6-1,.,TRBJ1-1,few
TGTGCCAGCAGCTTATGGACAGGGGAGACCCAGTACTTC,CASSLWTGETQYF,TRBV7-2,TRBD1,TRBJ2-5,few
TGTGCCAGCAGCTGGGACAGGGTTGGCAAAAACATTCAGTACTTC,CASSWDRVGKNIQYF,TRBV5-6,TRBD1,TRBJ2-4,.
TGTGCCAGTAGTATGGGTGACAGACCTCAAGGGGCCCTCCACTTT,CASSMGDRPQGALHF,TRBV19,.,TRBJ1-6,.
TGTGCCAGCAGTTACTCGATCGGGCCAGATACGCAGTATTTT,CASSYSIGPDTQYF,TRBV6-2/TRBV6-3,.,TRBJ2-3,.
TGTGCCAGCAGCCTGTACCGGGGGGCCCAAAATGAAAAACTGTTTTTT,CASSLYRGAQNEKLFF,TRBV28,.,TRBJ1-4,many
TGTGCCAGCAGCTCCTCAGGCGGGGTCACTGAAGCTTTCTTT,CASSSSGGVTEAFF,TRBV7-2,.,TRBJ1-1,once
TGTGCCAGCAGTTTAGCGACAGCCTCTGGAAACACCATATATTTT,CASSLATASGNTIYF,TRBV12-3/TRBV12-4,.,TRBJ1-3,.
TGCAGCGTCCGTACTAGCGGGGGTTCCTACAATGAGCAGTTCTTC,CSVRTSGGSYNEQFF,TRBV29-1,TRBD2,TRBJ2-1,.
TGTGCCAGCAGTGTCGAGGACAGACGAGTTCTCCCCGGGGAGCTGTTTTTT,CASSVEDRRVLPGELFF,TRBV6-1,.,TRBJ2-2,.
TGTGCCAGCAGCAACCGGGACAGGGTATACAATGAGCAGTTCTTC,CASSNRDRVYNEQFF,TRBV9,TRBD1,TRBJ2-1,.
TGCGCCAGCAGCCAAGGACAGGGCTTCTATGGCTACACCTTC,CASSQGQGFYGYTF,TRBV4-1,TRBD1,TRBJ1-2,.
TGCAGTGCTTTAACCCGGGAACGAACTATCAATCAGCCCCAGCATTTT,CSALTRERTINQPQHF,TRBV20-1,.,TRBJ1-5,.
TGTGCCAGCAGCCCCCCGAAAGGGGATTACGAGCAGTACTTC,CASSPPKGDYEQYF,TRBV7-9,.,TRBJ2-7,few
TGTGCCTGGGCCGGACAGATGACCTACGAGCAGTACTTC,CAWAGQMTYEQYF,TRBV30,.,TRBJ2-7,.
TGTGCCACCAGCAGAGATCGGACAGGGGGCGCGTATGGCTACACCTTC,CATSRDRTGGAYGYTF,TRBV15,TRBD1,TRBJ1-2,.
TGTGCCAGCAATCTTTTAGGCGGGGGGGCCTTAAGCACAGATACGCAGTATTTT,CASNLLGGGALSTDTQYF,TRBV11-2,TRBD2,TRBJ2-3,.
TGTGCCAGCAGCTTAGGGACAGCCAAAAACATTCAGTACTTC,CASSLGTAKNIQYF,TRBV7-9,.,TRBJ2-4,few
TGTGCCAGCGGACAGGGAGGCGGGGAGCTGTTTTTT,CASGQGGGELFF,TRBV27,TRBD1,TRBJ2-2,.
TGTGCCAGCAGCCTGCCCGGTCCAGATACGCAGTATTTT,CASSLPGPDTQYF,TRBV25-1,.,TRBJ2-3,many
TGTGCCAGTAGTATATTGGGTCAGGGATACAATGAGCAGTTCTTC,CASSILGQGYNEQFF,TRBV19,.,TRBJ2-1,.
TGTGCCAGCCTTACGGGGAACGGGGAGCTGTTTTTT,CASLTGNGELFF,TRBV6-5,.,TRBJ2-2,few
TGTGCTAGTGGTTTGTCCCCAGCGGGCGGCTACACCTTC,CASGLSPAGGYTF,TRBV12-5,.,TRBJ1-2,.
TGCGCCAGCAGCTTGATGGCCCGCTCGAGAAACTATGGCTACACCTTC,CASSLMARSRNYGYTF,TRBV5-1,.,TRBJ1-2,.
TGTGCCAGCAGTTATCGAGCGGGGGTCTACAATGAGCAGTTCTTC,CASSYRAGVYNEQFF,TRBV6-2/TRBV6-3,TRBD2,TRBJ2-1,.
TGTGCCAGCAAAGGGGGCCACACTGAAGCTTTCTTT,CASKGGHTEAFF,TRBV12-3/TRBV12-4,TRBD1,TRBJ1-1,few
TGTGCCAGCAGCTTAAATCCCCTAGCGGGGGACATGTACGAGCAGTACTTC,CASSLNPLAGDMYEQYF,TRBV7-9,TRBD2,TRBJ2-7,many
TGTGCCAGCAGTTACTCGCGGGGAATGGGTTCACCCCTCCACTTT,CASSYSRGMGSPLHF,TRBV6-5,.,TRBJ1-6,.
TGTGCCAGCAGCTCCCCCATGACGCGCTGGGGAGAGACCCAGTACTTC,CASSSPMTRWGETQYF,TRBV5-5,.,TRBJ2-5,.
TGTGCCAGCGCTGCCGGGCACCCTGATCCTGAAGCTTTCTTT,CASAAGHPDPEAFF,TRBV12-3/TRBV12-4,.,TRBJ1-1,few
TGTGCCAGCAGGGACGAGGGGCACCATCGGGAGCAGTTCTTC,CASRDEGHHREQFF,TRBV11-2,.,TRBJ2-1,.
TGCAGTGCTAGACACCGGGACAGGGTGGCTTATGGCAATCAGCCCCAGCATTTT,CSARHRDRVAYGNQPQHF,TRBV20-1,TRBD1,TRBJ1-5,many
TGCGCCAGCAGCCAAGGACGGGGTTCGGATACGCAGTATTTT,CASSQGRGSDTQYF,TRBV4-1,.,TRBJ2-3,many
TGTGCCTGGAGCCGGACAGCTCTCTACGAGCAGTACTTC,CAWSRTALYEQYF,TRBV30,.,TRBJ2-7,.
TGTGCCAGCAGCTTAGAGGTCTCTGGTAAAGAGACCCAGTACTTC,CASSLEVSGKETQYF,TRBV7-7,.,TRBJ2-5,.
TGTGCCAGCAGTTACAACGGGGAGCTGTTTTTT,CASSYNGELFF,TRBV6-2/TRBV6-3,.,TRBJ2-2,.
TGTGCCAGCAGCGGACAACCGGGACAGGGGTTCGGCAGCACTGAAGCTTTCTTT,CASSGQPGQGFGSTEAFF,TRBV9,TRBD1,TRBJ1-1,few
TGTGCCAGCAGCCTAGGCAAGGGTCGCCGTAACTATGGCTACACCTTC,CASSLGKGRRNYGYTF,TRBV4-2,.,TRBJ1-2,few
TGTGCCAGCAGCATAGATAGCGGGGGCACAGATACGCAGTATTTT,CASSIDSGGTDTQYF,TRBV7-2,TRBD2,TRBJ2-3,few
TGCGCCAGCAGCTTCCGCAGCGGGAGACCCAGCTCCTACAATGAGCAGTTCTTC,CASSFRSGRPSSYNEQFF,TRBV5-1,TRBD2,TRBJ2-1,.